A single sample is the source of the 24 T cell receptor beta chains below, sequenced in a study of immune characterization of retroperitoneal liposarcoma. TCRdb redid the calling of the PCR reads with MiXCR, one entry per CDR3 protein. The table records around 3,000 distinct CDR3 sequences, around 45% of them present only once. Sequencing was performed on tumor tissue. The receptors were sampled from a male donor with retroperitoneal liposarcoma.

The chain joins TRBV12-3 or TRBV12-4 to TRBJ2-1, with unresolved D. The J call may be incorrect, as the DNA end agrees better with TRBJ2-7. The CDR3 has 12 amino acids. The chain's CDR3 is CASSQGLSEQYF. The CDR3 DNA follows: TGTGCCAGCAGTCAAGGTTTGTCCGAGCAGTACTTC.

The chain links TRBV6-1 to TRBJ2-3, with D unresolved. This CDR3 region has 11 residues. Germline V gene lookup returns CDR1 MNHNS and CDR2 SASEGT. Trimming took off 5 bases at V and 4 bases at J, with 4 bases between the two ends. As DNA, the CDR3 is TGTGCCAGCAGTTACCCAGATACGCAGTATTTT. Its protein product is CASSYPDTQYF.

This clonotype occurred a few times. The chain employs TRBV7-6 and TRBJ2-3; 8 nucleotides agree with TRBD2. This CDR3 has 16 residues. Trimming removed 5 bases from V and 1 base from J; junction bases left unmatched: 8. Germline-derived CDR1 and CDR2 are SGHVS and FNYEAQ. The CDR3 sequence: CASSASGSWGTDTQYF. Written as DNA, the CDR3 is TGTGCCAGCAGCGCGAGCGGGAGTTGGGGCACAGATACGCAGTATTTT.

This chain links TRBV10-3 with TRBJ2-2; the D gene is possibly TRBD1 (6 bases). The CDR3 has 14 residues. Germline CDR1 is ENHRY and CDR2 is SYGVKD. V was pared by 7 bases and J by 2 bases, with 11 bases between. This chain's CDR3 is CAITRDKNTGELFF. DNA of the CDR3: TGTGCCATCACCCGGGACAAAAACACCGGGGAGCTGTTTTTT.

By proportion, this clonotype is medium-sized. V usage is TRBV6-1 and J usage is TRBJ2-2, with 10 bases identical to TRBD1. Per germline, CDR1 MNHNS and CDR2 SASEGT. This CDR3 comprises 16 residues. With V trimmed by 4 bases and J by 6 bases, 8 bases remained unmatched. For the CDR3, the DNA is TGTGCCAGCAGTGGATCCGGGACAGGGGTATCCGGGGAGCTGTTTTTT. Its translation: CASSGSGTGVSGELFF.

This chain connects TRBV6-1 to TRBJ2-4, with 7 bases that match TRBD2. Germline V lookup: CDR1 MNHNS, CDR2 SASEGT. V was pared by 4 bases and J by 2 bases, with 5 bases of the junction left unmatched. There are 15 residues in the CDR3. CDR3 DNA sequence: TGTGCCAGCAGTGGGGGGGGTCTCTCCAAAAACATTCAGTACTTC. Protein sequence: CASSGGGLSKNIQYF.

Here the CDR3 reads CASSYGQTSAPQHF. The CDR3, as DNA: TGTGCCAGCAGTTACGGACAGACGTCAGCGCCCCAGCATTTT. The gene calls are TRBV6-6 and TRBJ1-5, with D possibly matching TRBD1 (6 bases). Germline V CDR1 and CDR2: MNHNY, SVGAGI (reference sequence). The CDR3 has 14 amino acids. The ends were cut back, 2 bases at V and 9 bases at J, with 14 bases in the middle.

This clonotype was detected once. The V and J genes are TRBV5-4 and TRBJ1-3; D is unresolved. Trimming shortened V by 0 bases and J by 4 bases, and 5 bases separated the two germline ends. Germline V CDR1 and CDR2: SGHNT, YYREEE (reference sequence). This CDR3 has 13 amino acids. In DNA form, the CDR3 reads TGTGCCAGCAGCTTGGGAGGGGGAAACACCATATATTTT. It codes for CASSLGGGNTIYF.

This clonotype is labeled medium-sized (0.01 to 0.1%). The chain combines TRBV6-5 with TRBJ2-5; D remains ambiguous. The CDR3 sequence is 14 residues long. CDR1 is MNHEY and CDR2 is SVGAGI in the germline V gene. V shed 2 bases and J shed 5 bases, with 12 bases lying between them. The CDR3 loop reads CASSYLRAVETQYF. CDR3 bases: TGTGCCAGCAGTTACCTCCGGGCCGTCGAGACCCAGTACTTC.

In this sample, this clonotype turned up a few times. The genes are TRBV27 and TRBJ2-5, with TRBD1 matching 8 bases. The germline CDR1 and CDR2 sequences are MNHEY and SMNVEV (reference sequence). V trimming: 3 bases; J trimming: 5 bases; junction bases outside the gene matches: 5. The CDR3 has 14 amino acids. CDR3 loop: CASSFDRGEETQYF. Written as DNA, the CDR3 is TGTGCCAGCAGTTTCGACAGGGGTGAGGAGACCCAGTACTTC.

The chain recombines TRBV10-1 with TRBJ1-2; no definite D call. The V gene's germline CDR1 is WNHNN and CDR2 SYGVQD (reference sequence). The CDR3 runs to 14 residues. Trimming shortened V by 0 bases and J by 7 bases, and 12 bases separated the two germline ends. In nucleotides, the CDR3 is TGCGCCAGCAGTGAGTCGACCAGCCCTTTTGGCTACACCTTC. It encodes CASSESTSPFGYTF.

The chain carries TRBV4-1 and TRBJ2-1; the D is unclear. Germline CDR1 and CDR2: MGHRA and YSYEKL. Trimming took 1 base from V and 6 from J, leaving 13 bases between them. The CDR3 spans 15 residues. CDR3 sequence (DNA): TGCGCCAGCAGCCAAGCGCGATGGGATCCCAATGAGCAGTTCTTC. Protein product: CASSQARWDPNEQFF.

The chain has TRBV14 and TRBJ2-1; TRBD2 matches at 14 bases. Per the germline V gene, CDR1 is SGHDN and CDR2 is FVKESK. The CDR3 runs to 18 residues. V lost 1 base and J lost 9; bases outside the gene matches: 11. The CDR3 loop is CASSQGPTSGRAWGEQFF. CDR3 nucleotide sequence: TGTGCCAGCAGCCAAGGCCCGACTAGCGGGAGGGCCTGGGGTGAGCAGTTCTTC. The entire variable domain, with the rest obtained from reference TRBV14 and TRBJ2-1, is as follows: EAGVTQFPSHSVIEKGQTVTLRCDPISGHDNLYWYRRVMGKEIKFLLHFVKESKQDESGMPNNRFLAERTGGTYSTLKVQPAELEDSGVYFCASSQGPTSGRAWGEQFFGPGTRLTVL.

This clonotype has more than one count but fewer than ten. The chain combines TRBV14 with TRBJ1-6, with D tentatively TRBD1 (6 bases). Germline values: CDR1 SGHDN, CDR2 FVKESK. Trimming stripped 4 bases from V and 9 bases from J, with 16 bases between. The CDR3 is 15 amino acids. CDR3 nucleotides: TGTGCCAGCAGCCCAAATACAGGGCTATCTTCACCCCTCCACTTT. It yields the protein CASSPNTGLSSPLHF.

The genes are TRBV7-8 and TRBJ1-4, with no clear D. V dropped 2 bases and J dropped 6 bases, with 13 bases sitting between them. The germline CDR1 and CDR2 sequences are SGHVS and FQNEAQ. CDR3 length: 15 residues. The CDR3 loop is CASSLNPSVDEKLFF. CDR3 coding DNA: TGTGCCAGCAGCTTAAACCCTTCCGTGGATGAAAAACTGTTTTTT.

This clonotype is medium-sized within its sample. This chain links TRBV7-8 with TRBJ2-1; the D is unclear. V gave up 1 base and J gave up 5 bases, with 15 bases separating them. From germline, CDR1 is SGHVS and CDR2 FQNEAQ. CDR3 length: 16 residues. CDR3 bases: TGTGCCAGCAGCTTAGAGGGTGCAGATCCGCACAATGAGCAGTTCTTC. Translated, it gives CASSLEGADPHNEQFF.

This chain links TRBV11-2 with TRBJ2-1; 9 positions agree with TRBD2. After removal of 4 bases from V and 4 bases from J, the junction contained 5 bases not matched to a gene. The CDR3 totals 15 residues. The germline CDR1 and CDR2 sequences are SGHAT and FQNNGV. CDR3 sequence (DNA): TGTGCCAGCAGCTCACTAGCGGGCGTATACAATGAGCAGTTCTTC. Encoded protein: CASSSLAGVYNEQFF.

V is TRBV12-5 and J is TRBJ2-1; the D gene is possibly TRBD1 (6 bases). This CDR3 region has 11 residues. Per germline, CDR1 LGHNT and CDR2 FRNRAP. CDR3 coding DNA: TGTGCCACCCTGGGGGCTAATGAGCAGTTCTTC. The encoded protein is CATLGANEQFF. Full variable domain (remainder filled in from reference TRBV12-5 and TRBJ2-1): DARVTQTPRHKVTEMGQEVTMRCQPILGHNTVFWYRQTMMQGLELLAYFRNRAPLDDSGMPKDRFSAEMPDATLATLKIQPSEPRDSAVYFCATLGANEQFFGPGTRLTVL.

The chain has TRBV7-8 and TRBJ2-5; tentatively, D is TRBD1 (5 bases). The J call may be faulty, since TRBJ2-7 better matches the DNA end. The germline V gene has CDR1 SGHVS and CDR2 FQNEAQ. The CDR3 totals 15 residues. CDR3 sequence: CASSLAIDRMYEQYF. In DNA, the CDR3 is TGTGCCAGCAGCTTAGCTATCGACAGAATGTACGAGCAGTACTTC.

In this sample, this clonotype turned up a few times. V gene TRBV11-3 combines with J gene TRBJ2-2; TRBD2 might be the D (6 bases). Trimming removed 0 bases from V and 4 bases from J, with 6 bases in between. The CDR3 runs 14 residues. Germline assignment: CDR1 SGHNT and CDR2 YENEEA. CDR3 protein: CASSLETSTGELFF. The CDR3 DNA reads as TGTGCCAGCAGCTTAGAGACTAGCACCGGGGAGCTGTTTTTT.

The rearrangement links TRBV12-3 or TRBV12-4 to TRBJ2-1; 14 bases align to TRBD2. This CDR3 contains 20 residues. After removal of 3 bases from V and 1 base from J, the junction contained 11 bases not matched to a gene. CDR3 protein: CASSFLSGLAGVGSYNEQFF. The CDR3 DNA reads TGTGCCAGCAGTTTCCTCTCGGGACTAGCGGGAGTAGGATCCTACAATGAGCAGTTCTTC.

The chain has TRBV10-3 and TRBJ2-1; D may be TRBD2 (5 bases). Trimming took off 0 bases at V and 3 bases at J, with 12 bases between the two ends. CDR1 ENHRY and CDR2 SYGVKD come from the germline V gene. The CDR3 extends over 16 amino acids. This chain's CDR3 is CAISESGAANYNEQFF. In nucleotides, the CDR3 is TGTGCCATCAGTGAGTCTGGAGCGGCCAACTACAATGAGCAGTTCTTC.

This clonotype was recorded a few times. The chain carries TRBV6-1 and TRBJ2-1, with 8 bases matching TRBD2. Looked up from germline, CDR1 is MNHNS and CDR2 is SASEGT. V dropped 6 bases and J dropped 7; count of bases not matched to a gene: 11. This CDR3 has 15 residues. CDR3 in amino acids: CASRPEAGVTNEQFF. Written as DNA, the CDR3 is TGTGCCAGCAGACCTGAAGCGGGAGTAACAAATGAGCAGTTCTTC.

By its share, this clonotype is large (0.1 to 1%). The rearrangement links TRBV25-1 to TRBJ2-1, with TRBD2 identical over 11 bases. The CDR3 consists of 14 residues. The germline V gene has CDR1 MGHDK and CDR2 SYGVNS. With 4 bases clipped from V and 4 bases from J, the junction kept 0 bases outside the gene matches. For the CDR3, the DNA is TGTGCCAGCAGTGTAGCGGGAGGGTACAATGAGCAGTTCTTC. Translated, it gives CASSVAGGYNEQFF.